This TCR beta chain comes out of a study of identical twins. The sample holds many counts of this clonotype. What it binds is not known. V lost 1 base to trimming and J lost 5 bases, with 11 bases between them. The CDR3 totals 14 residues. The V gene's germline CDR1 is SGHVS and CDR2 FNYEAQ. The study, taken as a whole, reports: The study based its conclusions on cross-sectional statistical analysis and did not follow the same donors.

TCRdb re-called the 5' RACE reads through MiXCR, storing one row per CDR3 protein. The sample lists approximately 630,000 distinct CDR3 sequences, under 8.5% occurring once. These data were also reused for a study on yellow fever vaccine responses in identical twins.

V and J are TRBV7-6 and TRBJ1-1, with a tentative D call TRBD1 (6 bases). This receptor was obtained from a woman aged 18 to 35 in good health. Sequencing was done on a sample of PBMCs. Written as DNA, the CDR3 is TGTGCCAGCAGCTTAGTGGGGGGCGGTACTGAAGCTTTCTTT. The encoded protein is CASSLVGGGTEAFF.